Each of the 6 T cell receptor beta chains below was sequenced from the same sample in a study of T cell responses to AZD1222 COVID-19 vaccine. Method: immunoSEQ multiplex PCR; TCRdb's copy keeps in-frame clones and lacks some. The sample records about 120,000 clones, 81% being singletons. Sample: peripheral blood, taken on day 0 of AZD1222 vaccination. These TCRs come from an adult in good health.

This CDR3 reads CASSLDRDYGYTF. CDR3 sequence (DNA): TGTGCCAGCAGTTTGGACAGGGACTATGGCTACACCTTC. V is TRBV27 and J is TRBJ1-2; TRBD1 matches 8 bases. The CDR3 runs to 13 residues. V lost 3 bases and J lost 3; bases outside the gene matches: 0. Per the germline V gene, CDR1 is MNHEY and CDR2 is SMNVEV (reference sequence).

Only a few counts were recorded for this clone. J is TRBJ2-5 and V is TRBV6-5, with 9 bases aligning to TRBD1. Germline V gene data show CDR1 as MNHEY and CDR2 as SVGAGI. Losses at the gene ends were 4 bases for V and 5 bases for J; bases not matched to a gene: 11. The CDR3 totals 16 residues. CDR3 residues: CASSFTGQGLRETQYF. In DNA, the CDR3 is TGTGCCAGCAGTTTCACCGGACAGGGGTTACGGGAGACCCAGTACTTC.

This clone was found once. The chain carries TRBV6-5 and TRBJ1-5; no reliable D call. CDR3 size: 15 residues. Germline V gene sequence: CDR1 MNHEY, CDR2 SVGAGI. V dropped 2 bases and J dropped 0 bases, with 8 bases sitting between them. CDR3 bases: TGTGCCAGCAGTTACAATCCGTATAGCAATCAGCCCCAGCATTTT. It translates to CASSYNPYSNQPQHF.

The chain combines TRBV2 with TRBJ1-2, with 12 nucleotides matching TRBD1. Germline-derived CDR1 and CDR2 are SNHLY and FYNNEI. V was pared by 6 bases and J by 6 bases, with 8 bases of the junction left unmatched. The CDR3 spans 15 residues. The CDR3 loop is CASSRDRGPTNGYTF. The CDR3 nucleotides are TGTGCCAGCAGCCGGGACAGGGGGCCAACGAATGGCTACACCTTC.

J is TRBJ2-5 and V is TRBV7-2, with 7 bases identical to TRBD2. Germline-derived CDR1 and CDR2 are SGHTA and FQGNSA. V was clipped by 8 bases and J by 2 bases; unmatched bases: 5. The CDR3 spans 13 residues. The DNA for the CDR3 is TGTGCCAGCGCCCGGCGGGAGCAAGAGACCCAGTACTTC. It specifies CASARREQETQYF.

The chain joins TRBV5-1 to TRBJ2-1; 7 bases are shared with TRBD2. The CDR3 is made up of 13 amino acids. The V gene's germline CDR1 is SGHRS and CDR2 YFSETQ. The V and J ends lost 2 bases and 7 bases, in that order; junction bases with no gene match: 3. As DNA, the CDR3 is TGCGCCAGCAGCTTACTAGCGACAAATGAGCAGTTCTTC. Translated: CASSLLATNEQFF.